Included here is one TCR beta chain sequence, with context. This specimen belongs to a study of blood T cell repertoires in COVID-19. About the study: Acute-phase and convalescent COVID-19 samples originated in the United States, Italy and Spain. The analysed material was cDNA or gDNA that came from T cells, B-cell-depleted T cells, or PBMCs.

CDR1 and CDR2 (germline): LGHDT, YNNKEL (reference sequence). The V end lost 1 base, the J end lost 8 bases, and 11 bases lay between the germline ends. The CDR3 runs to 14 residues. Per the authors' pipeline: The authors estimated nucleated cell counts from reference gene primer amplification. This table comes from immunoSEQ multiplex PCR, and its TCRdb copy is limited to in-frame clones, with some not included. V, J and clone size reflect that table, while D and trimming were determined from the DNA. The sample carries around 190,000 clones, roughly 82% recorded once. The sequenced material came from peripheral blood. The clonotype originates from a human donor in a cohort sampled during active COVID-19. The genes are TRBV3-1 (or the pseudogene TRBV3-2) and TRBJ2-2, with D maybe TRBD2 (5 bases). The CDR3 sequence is CASSQGGLAGELFF. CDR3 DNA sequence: TGTGCCAGCAGCCAAGGAGGGCTGGCGGGGGAGCTGTTTTTT.